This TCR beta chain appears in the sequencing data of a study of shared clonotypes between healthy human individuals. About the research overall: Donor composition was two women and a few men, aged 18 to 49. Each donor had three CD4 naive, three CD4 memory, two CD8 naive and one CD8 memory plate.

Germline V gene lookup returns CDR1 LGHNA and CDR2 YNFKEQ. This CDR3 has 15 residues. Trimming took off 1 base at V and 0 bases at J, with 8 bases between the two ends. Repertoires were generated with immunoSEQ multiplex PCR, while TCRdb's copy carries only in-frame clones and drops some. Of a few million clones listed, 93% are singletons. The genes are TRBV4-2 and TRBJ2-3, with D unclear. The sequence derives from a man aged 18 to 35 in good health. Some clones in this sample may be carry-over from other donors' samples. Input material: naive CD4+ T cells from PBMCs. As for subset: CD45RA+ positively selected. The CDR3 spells CASSQVPGSTDTQYF. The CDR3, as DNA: TGTGCCAGCAGCCAAGTTCCTGGCAGCACAGATACGCAGTATTTT.